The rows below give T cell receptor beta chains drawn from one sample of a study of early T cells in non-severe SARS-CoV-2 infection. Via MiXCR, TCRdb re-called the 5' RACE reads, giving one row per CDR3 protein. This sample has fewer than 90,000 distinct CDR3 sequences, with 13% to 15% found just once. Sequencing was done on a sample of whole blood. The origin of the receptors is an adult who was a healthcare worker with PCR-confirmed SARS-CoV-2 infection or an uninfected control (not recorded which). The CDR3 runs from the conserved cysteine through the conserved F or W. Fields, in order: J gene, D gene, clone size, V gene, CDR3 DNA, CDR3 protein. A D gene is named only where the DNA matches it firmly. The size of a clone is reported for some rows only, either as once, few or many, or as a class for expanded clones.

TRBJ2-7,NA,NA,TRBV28,TGTGCCAGCAGGGAACTAGACCACGAGCAGTACTTC,CASRELDHEQYF
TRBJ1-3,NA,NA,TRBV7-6,TGTGCCAGCAGCCCTAGGCCCGGGGAAAACACCATATATTTT,CASSPRPGENTIYF
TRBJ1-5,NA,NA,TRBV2,TGTGCCAGCAGTGGGCAGTTCAATCAGCCCCAGCATTTT,CASSGQFNQPQHF
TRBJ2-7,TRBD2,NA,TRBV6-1,TGTGCCAGCAGTGAAATTTTATCCCAGGGAGGGGACGAGCAGTACTTC,CASSEILSQGGDEQYF
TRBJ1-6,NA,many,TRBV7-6,TGTGCCAGCAGCCAACAGGGAGCCTATAATTCACCCCTCCACTTT,CASSQQGAYNSPLHF
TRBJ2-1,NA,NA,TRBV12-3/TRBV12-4,TGTGCCAGCAGTCCCCCGGGGGCCGCTTACAATGAGCAGTTCTTC,CASSPPGAAYNEQFF
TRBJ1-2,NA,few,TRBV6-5,TGTGCCAGCAGTTATTCCGGGAGGGGCTACACCTTC,CASSYSGRGYTF
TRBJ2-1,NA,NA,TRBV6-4,TGTGCCAGCAGTCATGGGGGGCCCTACAATGAGCAGTTCTTC,CASSHGGPYNEQFF
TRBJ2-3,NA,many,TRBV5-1,TGCGCCAGCAGCTTGGGGGCCTCCACAGATACGCAGTATTTT,CASSLGASTDTQYF
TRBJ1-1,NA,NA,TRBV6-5,TGTGCCAGCGGGCTGGGACCCGCCGGGGGGGCTTTCTTT,CASGLGPAGGAFF
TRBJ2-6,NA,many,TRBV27,TGTGCCAGCAGTTTAGTCGGCCGTCGCTCTGGGGCCAACGTCCTGACTTTC,CASSLVGRRSGANVLTF
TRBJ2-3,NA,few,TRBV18,TGTGCCAGCTCACCACTTCGGCTAGCGAGCACAGATACGCAGTATTTT,CASSPLRLASTDTQYF
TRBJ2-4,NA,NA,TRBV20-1,TGCAGTGCTCGACGGGAACAGTTAGCCAAAAACATTCAGTACTTC,CSARREQLAKNIQYF
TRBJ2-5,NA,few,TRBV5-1,TGCGCCAGCCTGGCTCCGGGACGGCAAGAGACCCAGTACTTC,CASLAPGRQETQYF
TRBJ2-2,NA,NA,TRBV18,TGTGCCAGCTCACTTCTGGGGCAGCCAAACACCGGGGAGCTGTTTTTT,CASSLLGQPNTGELFF
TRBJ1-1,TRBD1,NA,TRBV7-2,TGTGCCAGCAGACTGGGACAGCTGAACACTGAAGCTTTCTTT,CASRLGQLNTEAFF
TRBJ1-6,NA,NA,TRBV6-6,TGTGCCAGCAGCGCACAGGGTCTCAATTCACCCCTCCACTTT,CASSAQGLNSPLHF
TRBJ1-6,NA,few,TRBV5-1,TGCGCCAGCAGTAGGGGGAAGGCTTCACCCCTCCACTTT,CASSRGKASPLHF
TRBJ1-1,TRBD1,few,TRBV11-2,TGTGCCAGCAGCTTAGCACAGGGGGCCGCGAACACTGAAGCTTTCTTT,CASSLAQGAANTEAFF
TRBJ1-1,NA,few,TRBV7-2,TGTGCCAGCAGCTTAGGTTCAGGTTCTGAAGCTTTCTTT,CASSLGSGSEAFF
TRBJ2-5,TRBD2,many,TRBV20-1,TGCAGTGCTAGACAGGTCGGGCGGGAGCAAGAGACCCAGTACTTC,CSARQVGREQETQYF
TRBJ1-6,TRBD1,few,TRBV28,TGTGCCAGCGATACCAGGGGGCTTTCACCCCTCCACTTT,CASDTRGLSPLHF
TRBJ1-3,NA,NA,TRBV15,TGTGCCACCAGCAGAGGGTCCCCGGCCAGTGGAAACACCATATATTTT,CATSRGSPASGNTIYF
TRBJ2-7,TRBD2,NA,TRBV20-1,TGCAGTGCACTGGGACTAGCGGACGAGCAGTACTTC,CSALGLADEQYF
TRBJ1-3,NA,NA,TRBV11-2,TGTGCCAGCAGCTTAGCGTTCCGGGGAAGCTCTGGAAACACCATATATTTT,CASSLAFRGSSGNTIYF